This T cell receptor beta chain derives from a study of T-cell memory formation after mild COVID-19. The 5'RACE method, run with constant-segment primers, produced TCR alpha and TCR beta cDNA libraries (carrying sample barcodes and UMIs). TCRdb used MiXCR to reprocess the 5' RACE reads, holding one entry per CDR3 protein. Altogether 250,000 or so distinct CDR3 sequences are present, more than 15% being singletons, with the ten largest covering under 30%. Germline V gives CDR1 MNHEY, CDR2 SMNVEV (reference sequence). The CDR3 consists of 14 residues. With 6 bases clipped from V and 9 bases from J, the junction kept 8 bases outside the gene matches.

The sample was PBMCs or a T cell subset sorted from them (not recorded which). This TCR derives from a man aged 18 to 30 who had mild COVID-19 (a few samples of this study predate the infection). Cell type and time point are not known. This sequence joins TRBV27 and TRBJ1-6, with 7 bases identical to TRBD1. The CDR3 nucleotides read TGTGCCAGCAGAAGGGACAGTCCTCCTTCACCCCTCCACTTT. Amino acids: CASRRDSPPSPLHF.